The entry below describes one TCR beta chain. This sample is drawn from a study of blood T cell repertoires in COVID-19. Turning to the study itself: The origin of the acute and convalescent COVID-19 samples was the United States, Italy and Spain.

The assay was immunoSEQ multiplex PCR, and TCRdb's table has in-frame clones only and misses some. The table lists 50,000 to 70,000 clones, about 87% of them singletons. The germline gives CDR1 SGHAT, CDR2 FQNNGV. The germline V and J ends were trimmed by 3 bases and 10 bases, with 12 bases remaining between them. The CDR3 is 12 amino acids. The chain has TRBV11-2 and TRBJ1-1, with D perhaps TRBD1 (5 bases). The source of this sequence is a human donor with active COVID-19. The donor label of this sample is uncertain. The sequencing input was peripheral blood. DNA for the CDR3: TGTGCCAGCAGCTTCGGCCAGGGTGGAGCTTTCTTT. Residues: CASSFGQGGAFF.